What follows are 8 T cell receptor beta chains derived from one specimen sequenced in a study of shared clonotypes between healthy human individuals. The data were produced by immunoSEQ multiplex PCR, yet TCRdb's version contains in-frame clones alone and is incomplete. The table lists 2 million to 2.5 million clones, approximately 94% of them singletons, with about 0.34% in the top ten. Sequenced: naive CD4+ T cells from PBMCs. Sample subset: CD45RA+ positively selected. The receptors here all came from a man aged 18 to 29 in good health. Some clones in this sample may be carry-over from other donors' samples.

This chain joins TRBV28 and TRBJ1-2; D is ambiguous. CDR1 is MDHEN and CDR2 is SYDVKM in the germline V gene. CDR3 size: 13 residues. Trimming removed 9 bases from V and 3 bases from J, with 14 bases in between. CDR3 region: CASTLESDYGYTF. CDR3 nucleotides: TGTGCCAGTACTTTAGAGTCTGACTATGGCTACACCTTC.

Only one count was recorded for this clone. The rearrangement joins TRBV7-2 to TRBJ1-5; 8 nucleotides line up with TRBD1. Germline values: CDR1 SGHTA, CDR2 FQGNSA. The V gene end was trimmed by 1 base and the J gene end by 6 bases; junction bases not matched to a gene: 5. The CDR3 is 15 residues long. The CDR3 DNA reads TGTGCCAGCAGCTTAGACAGGGGGGGAGGTCAGCCCCAGCATTTT. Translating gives CASSLDRGGGQPQHF. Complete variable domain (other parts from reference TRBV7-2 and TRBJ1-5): GAGVSQSPSNKVTEKGKDVELRCDPISGHTALYWYRQSLGQGLEFLIYFQGNSAPDKSGLPSDRFSAERTGGSVSTLTIQRTQQEDSAVYLCASSLDRGGGQPQHFGDGTRLSIL.

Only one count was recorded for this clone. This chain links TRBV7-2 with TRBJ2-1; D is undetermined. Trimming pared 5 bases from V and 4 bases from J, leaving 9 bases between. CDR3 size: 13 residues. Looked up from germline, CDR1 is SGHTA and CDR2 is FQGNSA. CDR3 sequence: CASSPEYYNEQFF. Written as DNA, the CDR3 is TGTGCCAGCAGCCCTGAGTATTACAATGAGCAGTTCTTC.

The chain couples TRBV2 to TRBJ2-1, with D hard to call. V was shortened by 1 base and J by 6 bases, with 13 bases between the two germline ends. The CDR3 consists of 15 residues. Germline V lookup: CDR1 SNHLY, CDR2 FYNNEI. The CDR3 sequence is CASSEGVLGGNEQFF. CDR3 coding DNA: TGTGCCAGCAGTGAAGGTGTCTTAGGTGGCAATGAGCAGTTCTTC.

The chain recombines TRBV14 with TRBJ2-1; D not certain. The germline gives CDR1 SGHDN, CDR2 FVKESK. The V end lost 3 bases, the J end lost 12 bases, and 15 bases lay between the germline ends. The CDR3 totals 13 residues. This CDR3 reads CASSHSLINWQFF. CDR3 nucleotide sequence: TGTGCCAGCAGCCACTCTCTCATAAATTGGCAGTTCTTC.

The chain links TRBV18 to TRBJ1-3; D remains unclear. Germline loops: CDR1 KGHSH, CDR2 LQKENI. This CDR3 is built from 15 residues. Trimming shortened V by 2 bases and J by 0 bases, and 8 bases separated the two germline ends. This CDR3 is CASSPKQLSGNTIYF. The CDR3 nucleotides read TGTGCCAGCTCACCAAAACAGCTCTCTGGAAACACCATATATTTT. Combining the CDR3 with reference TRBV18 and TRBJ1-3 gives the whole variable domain NAGVMQNPRHLVRRRGQEARLRCSPMKGHSHVYWYRQLPEEGLKFMVYLQKENIIDESGMPKERFSAEFPKEGPSILRIQQVVRGDSAAYFCASSPKQLSGNTIYFGEGSWLTVV.

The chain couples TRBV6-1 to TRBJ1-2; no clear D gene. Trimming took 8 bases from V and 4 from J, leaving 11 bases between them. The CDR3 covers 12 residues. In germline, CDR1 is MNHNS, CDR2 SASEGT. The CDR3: CASDAKIYGYTF. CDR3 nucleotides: TGTGCCAGCGACGCAAAAATCTATGGCTACACCTTC.

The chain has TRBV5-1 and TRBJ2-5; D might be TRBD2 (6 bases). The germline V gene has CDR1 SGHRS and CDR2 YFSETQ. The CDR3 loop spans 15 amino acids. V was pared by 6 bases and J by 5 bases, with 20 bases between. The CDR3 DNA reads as TGCGCCAGCACTGTGTCCGCGGGGTCCAGGGAGACCCAGTACTTC. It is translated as CASTVSAGSRETQYF.